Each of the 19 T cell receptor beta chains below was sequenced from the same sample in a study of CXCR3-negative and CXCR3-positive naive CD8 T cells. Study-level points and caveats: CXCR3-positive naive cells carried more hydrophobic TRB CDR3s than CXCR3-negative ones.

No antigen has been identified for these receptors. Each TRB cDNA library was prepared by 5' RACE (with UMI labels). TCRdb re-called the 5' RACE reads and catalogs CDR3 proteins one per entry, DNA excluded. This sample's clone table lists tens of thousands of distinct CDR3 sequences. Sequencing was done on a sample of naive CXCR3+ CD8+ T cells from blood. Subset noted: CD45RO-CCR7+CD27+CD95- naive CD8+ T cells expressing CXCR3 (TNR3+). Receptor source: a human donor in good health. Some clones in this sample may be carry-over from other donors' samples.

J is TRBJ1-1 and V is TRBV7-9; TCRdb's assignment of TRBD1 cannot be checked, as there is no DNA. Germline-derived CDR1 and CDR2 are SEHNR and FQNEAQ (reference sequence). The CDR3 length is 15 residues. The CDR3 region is CASSLAVGQTSEAFF.

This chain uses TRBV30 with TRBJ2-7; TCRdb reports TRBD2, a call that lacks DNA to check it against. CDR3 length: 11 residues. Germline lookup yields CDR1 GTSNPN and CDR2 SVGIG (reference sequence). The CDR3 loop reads CACTFGPSRYF.

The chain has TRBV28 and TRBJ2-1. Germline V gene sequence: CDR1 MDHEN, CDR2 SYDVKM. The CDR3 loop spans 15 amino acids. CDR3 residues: CASSLRGSSYNEKFF.

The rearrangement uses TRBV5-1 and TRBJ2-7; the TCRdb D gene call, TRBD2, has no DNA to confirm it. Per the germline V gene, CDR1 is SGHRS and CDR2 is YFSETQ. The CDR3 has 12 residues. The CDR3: CASRGGTDEQYF.

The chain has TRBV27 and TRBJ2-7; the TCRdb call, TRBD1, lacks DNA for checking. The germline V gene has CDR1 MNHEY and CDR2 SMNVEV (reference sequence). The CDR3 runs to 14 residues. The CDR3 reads CASSLSGHLYEQYF.

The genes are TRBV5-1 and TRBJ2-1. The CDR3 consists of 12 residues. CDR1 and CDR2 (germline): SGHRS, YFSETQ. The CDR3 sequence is CASSPDGDEQFF.

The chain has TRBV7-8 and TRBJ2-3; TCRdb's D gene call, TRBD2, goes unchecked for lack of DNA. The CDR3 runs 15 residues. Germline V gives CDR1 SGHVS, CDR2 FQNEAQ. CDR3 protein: CASSLRETRTDTQYF.

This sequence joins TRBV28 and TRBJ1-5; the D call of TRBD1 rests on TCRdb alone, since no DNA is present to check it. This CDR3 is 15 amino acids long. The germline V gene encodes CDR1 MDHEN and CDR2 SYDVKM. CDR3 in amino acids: CASSEQGGHNQPQHF.

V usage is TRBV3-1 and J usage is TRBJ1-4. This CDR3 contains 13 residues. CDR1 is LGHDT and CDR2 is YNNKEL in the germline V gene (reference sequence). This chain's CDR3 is CASSPRNNEKLFF.

The CDR3 is CASSKGQNFDQPQHF. The chain employs TRBV10-1 and TRBJ1-5; without DNA, the TCRdb call of TRBD1 cannot be checked. CDR3 length equals 15 residues. Germline V CDR1 and CDR2: WNHNN, SYGVQD (reference sequence).

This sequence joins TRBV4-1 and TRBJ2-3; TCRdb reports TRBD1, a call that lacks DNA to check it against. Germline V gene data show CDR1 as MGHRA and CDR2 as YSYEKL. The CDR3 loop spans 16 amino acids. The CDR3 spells CASSPGAGGRIDTQYF.

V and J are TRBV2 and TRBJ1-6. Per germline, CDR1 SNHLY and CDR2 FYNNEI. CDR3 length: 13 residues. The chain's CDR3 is CASSRGWNSPLHF.

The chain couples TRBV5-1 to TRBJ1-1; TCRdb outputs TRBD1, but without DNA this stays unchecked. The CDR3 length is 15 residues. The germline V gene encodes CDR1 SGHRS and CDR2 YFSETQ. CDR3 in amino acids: CASSLVGIGNTEAFF.

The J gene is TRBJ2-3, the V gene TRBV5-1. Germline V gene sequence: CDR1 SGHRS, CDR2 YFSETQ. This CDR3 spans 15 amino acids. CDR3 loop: CASSLELAYTDTQYF.

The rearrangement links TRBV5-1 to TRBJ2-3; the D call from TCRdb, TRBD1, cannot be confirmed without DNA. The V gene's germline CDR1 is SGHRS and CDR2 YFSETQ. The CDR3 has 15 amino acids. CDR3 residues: CASSSNRELTDTQYF.

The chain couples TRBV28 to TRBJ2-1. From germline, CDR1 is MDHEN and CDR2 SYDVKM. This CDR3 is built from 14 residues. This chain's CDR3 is CASSLTGSYNEQFF. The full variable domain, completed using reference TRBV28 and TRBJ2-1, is DVKVTQSSRYLVKRTGEKVFLECVQDMDHENMFWYRQDPGLGLRLIYFSYDVKMKEKGDIPEGYSVSREKKERFSLILESASTNQTSMYLCASSLTGSYNEQFFGPGTRLTVL.

CDR3 residues: CASSSLVTNEKLFF. The rearrangement links TRBV7-9 to TRBJ1-4. The CDR3 sequence is 14 residues long. The germline V gene has CDR1 SEHNR and CDR2 FQNEAQ (reference sequence).

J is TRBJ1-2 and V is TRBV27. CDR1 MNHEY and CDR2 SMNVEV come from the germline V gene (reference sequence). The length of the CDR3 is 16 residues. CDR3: CASSLTSSVGHYGYTF.

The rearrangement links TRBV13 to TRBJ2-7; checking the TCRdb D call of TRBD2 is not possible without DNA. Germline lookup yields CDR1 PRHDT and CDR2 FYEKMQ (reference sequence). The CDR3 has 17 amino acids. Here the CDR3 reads CASSSRTSGGPTYEQYF.